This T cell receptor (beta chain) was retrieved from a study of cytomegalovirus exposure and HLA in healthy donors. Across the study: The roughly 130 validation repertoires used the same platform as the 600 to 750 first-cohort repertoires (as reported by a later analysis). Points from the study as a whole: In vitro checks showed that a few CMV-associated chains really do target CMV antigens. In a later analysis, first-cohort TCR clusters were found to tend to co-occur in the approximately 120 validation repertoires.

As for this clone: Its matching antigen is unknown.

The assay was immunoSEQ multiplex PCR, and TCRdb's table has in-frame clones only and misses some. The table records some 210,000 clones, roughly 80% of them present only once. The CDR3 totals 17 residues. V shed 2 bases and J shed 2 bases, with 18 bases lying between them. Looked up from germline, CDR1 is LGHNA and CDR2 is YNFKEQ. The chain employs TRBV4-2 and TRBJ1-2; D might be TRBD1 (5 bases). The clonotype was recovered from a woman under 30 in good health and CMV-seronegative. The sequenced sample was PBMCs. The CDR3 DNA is TGTGCCAGCAGCCAAAGGGGAGGCGGAGGGGTAAACTATGGCTACACCTTC. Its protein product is CASSQRGGGGVNYGYTF.